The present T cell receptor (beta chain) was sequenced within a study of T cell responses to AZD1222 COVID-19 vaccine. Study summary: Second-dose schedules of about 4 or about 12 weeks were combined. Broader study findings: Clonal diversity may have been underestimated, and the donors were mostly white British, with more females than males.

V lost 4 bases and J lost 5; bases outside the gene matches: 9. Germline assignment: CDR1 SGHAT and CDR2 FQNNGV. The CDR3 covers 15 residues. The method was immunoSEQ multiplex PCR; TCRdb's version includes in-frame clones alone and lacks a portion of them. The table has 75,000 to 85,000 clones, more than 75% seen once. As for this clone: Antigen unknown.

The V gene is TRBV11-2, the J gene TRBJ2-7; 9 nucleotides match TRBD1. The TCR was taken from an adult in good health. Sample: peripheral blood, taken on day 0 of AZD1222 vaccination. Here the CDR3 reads CASSSPGQGLDEQYF. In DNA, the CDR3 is TGTGCCAGCAGCTCCCCGGGACAGGGACTCGACGAGCAGTACTTC.